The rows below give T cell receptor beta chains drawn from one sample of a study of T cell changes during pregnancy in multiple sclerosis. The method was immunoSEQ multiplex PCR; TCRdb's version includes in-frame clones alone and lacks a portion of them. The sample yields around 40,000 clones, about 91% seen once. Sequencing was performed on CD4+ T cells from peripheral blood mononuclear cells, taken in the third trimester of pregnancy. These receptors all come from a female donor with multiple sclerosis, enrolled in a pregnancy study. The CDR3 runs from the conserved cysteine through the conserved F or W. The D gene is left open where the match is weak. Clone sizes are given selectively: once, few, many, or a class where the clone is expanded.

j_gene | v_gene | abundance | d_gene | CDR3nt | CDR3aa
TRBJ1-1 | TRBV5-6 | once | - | TGTGCCAGCAGCTTCAGGAACACTGAAGCTTTCTTT | CASSFRNTEAFF
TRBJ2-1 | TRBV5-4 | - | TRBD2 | TGTGCCAGCAGCTTGGGGAGGCTTAGCGGGAGCGGGGAGCAGTTCTTC | CASSLGRLSGSGEQFF
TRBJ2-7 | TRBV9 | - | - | TGTGCCAGCAGCGTAGTTGGAGCGAACGCCTACGAGCAGTACTTC | CASSVVGANAYEQYF
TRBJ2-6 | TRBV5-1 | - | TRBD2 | TGCGCCAGCAGCTTAGCGCTAGCGGGAGGGTCCGGGCTACTCTCTGGGGCCAACGTCCTGACTTTC | CASSLALAGGSGLLSGANVLTF
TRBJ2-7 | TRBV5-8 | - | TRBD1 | TGTGCCAGCAGCTCCGGACAGGGTACAATCTACGAGCAGTACTTC | CASSSGQGTIYEQYF
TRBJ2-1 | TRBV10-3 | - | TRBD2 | TGTGCCAACCAAGCGGGGAACAATGAGCAGTTCTTC | CANQAGNNEQFF
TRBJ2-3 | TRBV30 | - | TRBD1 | TGTGCCATGACTCCCGATGGGGACAGGGTATCAGATACGCAGTATTTT | CAMTPDGDRVSDTQYF
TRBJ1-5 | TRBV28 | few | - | TGTGCCAGCATCTCCCCGGGGGGCAATCAGCCCCAGCATTTT | CASISPGGNQPQHF
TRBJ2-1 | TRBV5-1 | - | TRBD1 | TGCGCCAGCAGCTCCGGACAGGGGCTGAGCTCCTACAATGAGCAGTTCTTC | CASSSGQGLSSYNEQFF
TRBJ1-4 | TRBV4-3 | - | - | TGCGCCAGCAGCCAAGGCTACAGCCTTACTAATGAAAAACTGTTTTTT | CASSQGYSLTNEKLFF
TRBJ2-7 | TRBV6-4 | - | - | TGTGCCAGCAACTCTCAGGGGCCCTTGCCCGAGCAGTACTTC | CASNSQGPLPEQYF
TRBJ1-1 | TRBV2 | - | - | TGTGCCAGCAGTGAATCGGCAGGGGTCAACACTGAAGCTTTCTTT | CASSESAGVNTEAFF
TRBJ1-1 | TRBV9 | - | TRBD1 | TGTGCCAGCAGCGCCATCACAGGGGGCGTCACTGAAGCTTTCTTT | CASSAITGGVTEAFF
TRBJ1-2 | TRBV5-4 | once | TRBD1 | TGTGCCAGCAGCTCACAGGGGGCTAACTATGGCTACACCTTC | CASSSQGANYGYTF
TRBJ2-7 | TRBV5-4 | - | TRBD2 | TGTGCCAGCAGCTTAAGCGGGAGCTCCTACGAGCAGTACTTC | CASSLSGSSYEQYF
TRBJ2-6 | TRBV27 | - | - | TGTGCCAGCAGTTATTTGGGGGCGGGGGATGGGGCCAACGTCCTGACTTTC | CASSYLGAGDGANVLTF
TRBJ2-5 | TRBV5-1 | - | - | TGCGCCAGCAGCTTTCTCGCGGGGAAACAAGAGACCCAGTACTTC | CASSFLAGKQETQYF
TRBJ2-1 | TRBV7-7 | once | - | TGTGCTAGCACACCTGTGGGAGGGGGCAATGAGCAGTTCTTC | CASTPVGGGNEQFF
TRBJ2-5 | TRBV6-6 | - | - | TGTGCCAGCAGTCCCAGGGAAAGAGAGACCCAGTACTTC | CASSPRERETQYF
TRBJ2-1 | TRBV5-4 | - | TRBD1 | TGTGCCAGCAGCTCGCCCCGGGACAGGGGTTACAATGAGCAGTTCTTC | CASSSPRDRGYNEQFF
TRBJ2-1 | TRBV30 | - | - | TGTGCCTGGAGTGTACGAGGGAGTATCCACAATGAGCAGTTCTTC | CAWSVRGSIHNEQFF
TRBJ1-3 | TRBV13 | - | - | TGTGCCAGCAGCTTACGGGAAATCTCTGGAAACACCATATATTTT | CASSLREISGNTIYF
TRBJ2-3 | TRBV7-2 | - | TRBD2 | TGTGCCAGCAGCTTAGTACTTGCGGGAGGGGGGGATACGCAGTATTTT | CASSLVLAGGGDTQYF
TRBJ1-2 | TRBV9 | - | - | TGTGCCAGCAGCTCCCGGGGTAGCGGCTACACCTTC | CASSSRGSGYTF
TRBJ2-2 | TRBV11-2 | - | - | TGTGCCAGCACCTCAGGACAGAAGAACACCGGGGAGCTGTTTTTT | CASTSGQKNTGELFF
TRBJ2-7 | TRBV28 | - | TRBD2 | TGTGCCAGCAGTGGGGGACTAGCGGAACTCTACGAGCAGTACTTC | CASSGGLAELYEQYF
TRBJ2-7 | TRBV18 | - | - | TGTGCCAGCTCACCACGAACAGGGAGCTCCTACGAGCAGTACTTC | CASSPRTGSSYEQYF
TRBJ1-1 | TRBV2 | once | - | TGTGCCAGCAGCGTTGGGCCCTTTTGGGACACGGAAGCTTTCTTT | CASSVGPFWDTEAFF
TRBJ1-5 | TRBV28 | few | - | TGTGCCAGCACCACACATCGTTCTAATCAGCCCCAGCATTTT | CASTTHRSNQPQHF
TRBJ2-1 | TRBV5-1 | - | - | TGCGCCAGCAGCTTGGAGTCTACTCCCTACAATGAGCAGTTCTTC | CASSLESTPYNEQFF
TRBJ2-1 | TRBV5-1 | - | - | TGCGCCAGCAGCTTGGATTTAGGGCTAGCGTCCTACAATGAGCAGTTCTTC | CASSLDLGLASYNEQFF
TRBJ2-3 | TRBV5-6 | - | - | TGTGCCAGCAGCTCCGGACAGCCAAGCACAGATACGCAGTATTTT | CASSSGQPSTDTQYF